This entry is about one T cell receptor (beta chain). Its antigen remains unidentified. This PCR relied on a set of 60 Vbeta primers and 13 Jbeta primers. Repertoires were generated with immunoSEQ multiplex PCR, while TCRdb's copy carries only in-frame clones and drops some. The data show roughly 140,000 clones, about 79% seen once. The record originates from a study of cytomegalovirus exposure and HLA in healthy donors. In nominal health when sampled, donors likely had unrecorded immune exposures nonetheless. Broader study findings: Sequencing had likely introduced a cluster of highly shared sequence variants as an artifact. High sensitivity and specificity were reportedly achieved when the classifier diagnosed cytomegalovirus status.

This CDR3 comprises 15 residues. Per germline, CDR1 SGHKS and CDR2 YYEKEE (reference sequence). Trimming pared 0 bases from V and 2 bases from J, leaving 9 bases between. This clonotype originated in a man aged 40-49 years in good health and CMV-seropositive. The chain combines TRBV5-5 with TRBJ2-1, with D uncertain. Sequenced material: PBMCs. The CDR3 spells CASSLVHLTYNEQFF. DNA of the CDR3: TGTGCCAGCAGCTTGGTACACCTGACCTACAATGAGCAGTTCTTC.